One sample yielded the 9 T cell receptor beta chains listed below, sequenced in a study of beta chain features in type 1 diabetes. Study-wide results and limits: Significant though moderate, a shortening of TCRB CDR3s appeared in all four CD4+ subsets of Type 1 diabetes patients.

Antigen specificity for these receptors is unknown. The authors reverse transcribed all of the isolated RNA, so sequencing captured expressed TCRB transcripts. TCRdb's copy holds only in-frame clones and misses some; the assay was immunoSEQ multiplex PCR. In the table there are about 740,000 clones, 10% to 15% of which are singletons. The sequencing input was naive CD4+ T cells from blood. These receptors all come from a young man with type 1 diabetes.

This clone was seen a few times. The chain joins TRBV29-1 to TRBJ2-7, with D perhaps matching TRBD1 or TRBD2 (5 bases each). The CDR3 extends over 13 amino acids. Germline CDR1 is SQVTM and CDR2 is ANQGSEA. V lost 4 bases, J lost 3 bases, and 13 bases lay in between. CDR3 in DNA: TGCAGCGTTGCAGGGAGTAAACGCTACGAGCAGTACTTC. Translating gives CSVAGSKRYEQYF.

This clone was counted a few times. The genes are TRBV28 and TRBJ1-2; D is unresolved. The germline V gene encodes CDR1 MDHEN and CDR2 SYDVKM. The CDR3 covers 14 residues. V gave up 6 bases and J gave up 0 bases, with 11 bases separating them. CDR3 protein: CASRPGTTNYGYTF. The CDR3 DNA reads TGTGCCAGCAGGCCGGGAACTACTAACTATGGCTACACCTTC.

This rearrangement joins TRBV30 to TRBJ1-2, with D possibly being TRBD1 (5 bases). Germline CDR1 and CDR2: GTSNPN and SVGIG (reference sequence). Trimming took 5 bases from V and 4 from J, leaving 17 bases between them. There are 14 residues in the CDR3. CDR3 amino acids: CAWGTGRTSYGYTF. The CDR3 coding sequence is TGTGCCTGGGGGACGGGCAGAACTTCCTATGGCTACACCTTC.

The chain joins TRBV20-1 to TRBJ1-2; D is undetermined. The CDR3 length is 11 residues. V shed 3 bases and J shed 0 bases, with 2 bases lying between them. Germline CDR1 DFQATT, CDR2 SNEGSKA (reference sequence). This CDR3 is CSARANYGYTF. The CDR3 DNA reads TGCAGTGCTAGGGCTAACTATGGCTACACCTTC.

In its sample, this clone was seen a few times. J is TRBJ1-2 and V is TRBV13; 8 positions agree with TRBD1. V trimming: 1 base; J trimming: 4 bases; junction bases outside the gene matches: 2. The CDR3 contains 14 residues. The germline gives CDR1 PRHDT, CDR2 FYEKMQ (reference sequence). The DNA of the CDR3 is TGTGCCAGCAGCTTAGAAGGGACAGGCTATGGCTACACCTTC. Its protein product is CASSLEGTGYGYTF.

CDR3: CASRYRENTEAFF. The CDR3 bases are TGTGCCAGTAGATACAGGGAGAACACTGAAGCTTTCTTT. The chain has TRBV19 and TRBJ1-1; D might be TRBD1 (6 bases). Germline V CDR1 and CDR2: LNHDA, SQIVND (reference sequence). This CDR3 has 13 amino acids. V was clipped by 6 bases and J by 1 base, with 9 bases between them.

CDR3 nucleotide sequence: TGTGCCTGGACTGGGTCGCGTGGGGGGCCGAACACTGAAGCTTTCTTT. Encoded protein: CAWTGSRGGPNTEAFF. J is TRBJ1-1 and V is TRBV30; tentative D call: TRBD1 (6 bases). The CDR3 consists of 16 residues. Germline V gene lookup returns CDR1 GTSNPN and CDR2 SVGIG (reference sequence). Trimming pared 4 bases from V and 1 base from J, leaving 19 bases between.

The V gene is TRBV11-2, the J gene TRBJ2-5, with 7 bases that match TRBD1. V dropped 7 bases and J dropped 4; count of bases not matched to a gene: 12. The CDR3 contains 15 residues. The V gene's germline CDR1 is SGHAT and CDR2 FQNNGV. In DNA, the CDR3 is TGTGCCAGCATTTCTAGGGACAGATTCTCAGAGACCCAGTACTTC. Translated, it gives CASISRDRFSETQYF.

This clone was seen a handful of times. The V call is TRBV5-1, the J call TRBJ2-2, with 10 bases fitting TRBD1. There are 16 residues in the CDR3. Germline V CDR1 and CDR2: SGHRS, YFSETQ. Unmatched junction bases numbered 4, after V lost 0 bases and J lost 5 bases. CDR3 in amino acids: CASSLATGGNTGELFF. CDR3 in DNA: TGCGCCAGCAGCTTGGCGACAGGGGGCAATACCGGGGAGCTGTTTTTT.